Listed below are T cell receptor beta chains from one sample, sequenced in a study of T cell responses to AZD1222 COVID-19 vaccine. Some clones are missing from TCRdb's copy, which holds only in-frame ones; the method was immunoSEQ multiplex PCR. Of about 120,000 clones detected, around 91% appear once; the ten largest clones hold 1.5% to 2%. The sample consisted of peripheral blood, taken 28 days after the second AZD1222 dose. The receptor set was obtained from an adult who received the AZD1222 COVID-19 vaccine. The CDR3 runs from the conserved cysteine through the conserved F or W. The D gene is left open where the match is weak. Clone size is not always given. Where it is, it says once, few, many or a class for expanded clones.

TRBJ1-3 TRBD1 TRBV19 few TGTGCCAGTAGTATCCGGGACAGGGGCACCATATATTTT CASSIRDRGTIYF
TRBJ2-1 - TRBV15 - TGTGCCACCAGCAGAGATCAAGGGACCCAGGGCGATGAGCAGTTCTTC CATSRDQGTQGDEQFF
TRBJ1-4 - TRBV28 - TGTGCCAGCAGGTTGCGCGGGGGAATACGTGAAAAACTGTTTTTT CASRLRGGIREKLFF
TRBJ2-7 - TRBV28 - TGTGCCAGCAGTTTATTCGGAGGTAGCTACGAGCAGTACTTC CASSLFGGSYEQYF
TRBJ1-6 - TRBV20-1 - TGCAGTGCTAGAGGGCCCGGGGCCCTCCACTTT CSARGPGALHF
TRBJ1-1 - TRBV3-1/TRBV3-2 - TGTGCCAGCAGCCAAGATCGGGGAACTGAAGCTTTCTTT CASSQDRGTEAFF
TRBJ2-1 - TRBV9 few TGTGCCAGCAGCGTAACTACCGGGACAAATTCCTACAATGAGCAGTTCTTC CASSVTTGTNSYNEQFF
TRBJ2-7 TRBD2 TRBV7-8 - TGTGCCAGCAGCCTGGGACTAGCGCCCTACGAGCAGTACTTC CASSLGLAPYEQYF
TRBJ2-5 - TRBV6-2/TRBV6-3 - TGTGCCAGCAGTCAGAGGACAGATTACATTCAAGAGACCCAGTACTTC CASSQRTDYIQETQYF
TRBJ2-7 - TRBV2 - TGTGCCAGCAGTGAACCTTTCAGATCCTCCTACGAGCAGTACTTC CASSEPFRSSYEQYF
TRBJ1-2 - TRBV6-1 few TGTGCCAGCAGTGAACTGGAGGGAGCTAACTATGGCTACACCTTC CASSELEGANYGYTF
TRBJ2-7 TRBD2 TRBV4-1 - TGCGCCAGCAGCCGGATTATAGCGGGAGGATCCCACGAGCAGTACTTC CASSRIIAGGSHEQYF
TRBJ2-1 - TRBV5-5 - TGTGCCAGCAGCTTGTACTCCCCACAGCGGTCCTACAATGAGCAGTTCTTC CASSLYSPQRSYNEQFF
TRBJ2-3 TRBD2 TRBV5-1 - TGCGCCAGCAGCTTGGGGGCTAGCGGGTCAGTAGATACGCAGTATTTT CASSLGASGSVDTQYF
TRBJ1-5 TRBD1 TRBV19 - TGTGCCAGTAAAAAAAGGGGGCAGGAGCCCCAGCATTTT CASKKRGQEPQHF
TRBJ2-5 TRBD1 TRBV25-1 - TGTGCCAGCAGTAACAGGGGGAAAGAGACCCAGTACTTC CASSNRGKETQYF
TRBJ1-1 - TRBV21-1 - TGTGCCAGCAGCAACTGCGATAACAGGGATGTTGAAGCTTTCTTT CASSNCDNRDVEAFF
TRBJ1-1 - TRBV29-1 - TGCAGCGGGGTGACAGACTTGAACACTGAAGCTTTCTTT CSGVTDLNTEAFF
TRBJ1-5 - TRBV10-1 - TGCGCCACCTCGGATAGCAATCAGCCCCAGCATTTT CATSDSNQPQHF
TRBJ1-5 TRBD1 TRBV4-2 - TGTGCCAGCAGCCCGCAAGGGGGGGACAGGGGGCATGGCAATCAGCCCCAGCATTTT CASSPQGGDRGHGNQPQHF
TRBJ2-7 - TRBV28 - TGTGCCAGCCGGTCACTAGTGGATTACGAGCAGTACTTC CASRSLVDYEQYF
TRBJ1-2 - TRBV4-1 - TGCGCCAGCGCGGACACTACACTTTATGGCTACACCTTC CASADTTLYGYTF
TRBJ2-7 TRBD2 TRBV27 - TGTGCCAGCTGTCGAGTGGCGGGAGCCTACGAGCAGTACTTC CASCRVAGAYEQYF
TRBJ1-2 TRBD1 TRBV28 - TGTGCCAGCATAGGGACAGGGGAAGGCTACACCTTC CASIGTGEGYTF
TRBJ1-2 - TRBV5-1 - TGCGCCAGCAGCCGGGGGTATAAGGATGGCTACACCTTC CASSRGYKDGYTF
TRBJ1-2 TRBD1 TRBV2 few TGTGCCAGCAAACGGACAGGGGGCACCACCTATGGCTACACCTTC CASKRTGGTTYGYTF
TRBJ1-2 - TRBV7-9 - TGTGCCAGCAGCCCATTCGTGGGCTATGGCTACACCTTC CASSPFVGYGYTF
TRBJ2-5 - TRBV7-8 few TGTGCCAGCAGCTTAGGATTGCAGAGACAAGAGACCCAGTACTTC CASSLGLQRQETQYF
TRBJ2-1 TRBD2 TRBV12-3/TRBV12-4 - TGTGCCAGCAGTACTAGGGCGGGAGTTGAGTTCTTC CASSTRAGVEFF
TRBJ2-2 TRBD1 TRBV10-1 once TGCGCCAGCCTTGGGACAGTCTTGACCGGGGAGCTGTTTTTT CASLGTVLTGELFF
TRBJ2-7 TRBD1 TRBV27 - TGTGCCACCGCACTCTGGGGACAGGGGTCCTACGAGCAGTACTTC CATALWGQGSYEQYF
TRBJ2-3 - TRBV27 - TGTGCCAGCAGTTTATTGGGATACACAGATACGCAGTATTTT CASSLLGYTDTQYF
TRBJ1-2 - TRBV6-1 - TGTGCCAGCAGTGAAGGGGGACAACACACCTTC CASSEGGQHTF
TRBJ1-1 TRBD1 TRBV3-1/TRBV3-2 - TGTGCCAGCAGCCAAGGAGGGGGCGGGAACACTGAAGCTTTCTTT CASSQGGGGNTEAFF
TRBJ2-1 - TRBV28 - TGTGCCAGCAGTTTATGGGGCGACAATGAGCAGTTCTTC CASSLWGDNEQFF
TRBJ2-5 TRBD2 TRBV2 - TGTGCCAGCACAACGGGACTAGCGGGCCTTAAAGAGACCCAGTACTTC CASTTGLAGLKETQYF
TRBJ1-4 TRBD1 TRBV2 - TGTGCCAGCAGCACCGGGACAGGAGCTGAAAAACTGTTTTTT CASSTGTGAEKLFF
TRBJ1-6 - TRBV2 - TGTGCCAGCAGTGAAGACGGACAGAAGAATTCACCCCTCCACTTT CASSEDGQKNSPLHF
TRBJ1-5 - TRBV15 - TGTGCCACCAGCAGAGATAAAGGGCTGCCGAGCAATCAGCCCCAGCATTTT CATSRDKGLPSNQPQHF
TRBJ1-1 TRBD1 TRBV7-2 - TGTGCCAGCAGCTCGACAGGGGCGAACACTGAAGCTTTCTTT CASSSTGANTEAFF
TRBJ1-2 - TRBV18 - TGTGCCAGCTCTCAAGGGGATAACTATGGCTACACCTTC CASSQGDNYGYTF
TRBJ2-2 TRBD2 TRBV7-2 - TGTGCCAGCAGCTTAGGGAGGACTAGCGGGAGGTTTGGGGAGCTGTTTTTT CASSLGRTSGRFGELFF
TRBJ2-6 TRBD1 TRBV3-1/TRBV3-2 - TGTGCCAGCGAGTTCACAGGGGCTGGGGCCAACGTCCTGACTTTC CASEFTGAGANVLTF
TRBJ2-1 TRBD2 TRBV2 - TGTGCCAGCAGTCCGCGGGGGAGCGGGAGAAATGAGCAGTTCTTC CASSPRGSGRNEQFF
TRBJ1-3 - TRBV5-1 - TGCGCCAGCAGTGCCCAGTGGCCTCCAAACACCATATATTTT CASSAQWPPNTIYF
TRBJ2-7 TRBD1 TRBV28 - TGTGCCAGCAGTGGACAGGTCCCCGAGCAGTACTTC CASSGQVPEQYF
TRBJ2-2 TRBD1 TRBV4-2 - TGTGCCAGCAGCCAAGATCGCGGACAGGGTCAAGGGACCGGGGAGCTGTTTTTT CASSQDRGQGQGTGELFF